This T cell receptor (beta chain) emerged from a study of human T cells and chemical hapten exposure. TCRdb re-called the RACE reads through MiXCR, storing one row per CDR3 protein. This sample has 65,000 to 100,000 distinct CDR3 sequences, with around 6.7% found just once. This clonotype was seen at least ten times. Its antigen is unknown. CDR3 size: 15 residues. Germline V gene sequence: CDR1 ENHRY, CDR2 SYGVKD. V lost 4 bases to trimming and J lost 6 bases, with 18 bases between them. Regarding the study as a whole: Compared with pre-sensitization or healthy control sets, expanded TCRs clustered more.

The time point here: patch test 2, 6 weeks after DPC sensitization. Indicated treatment: therapeutic diphenylcyclopropenone sensitization with weekly scalp DPC. The chain employs TRBV10-3 and TRBJ1-2; no definite D call. Sequencing used whole blood, obtained in connection with sensitization to the hapten diphenylcyclopropenone (DPC). The TCR sequence derives from a woman in her twenties or thirties with alopecia areata. Some clones in this sample may be carry-over from other donors' samples. The CDR3 DNA sequence: TGTGCCATCAGTGGGGAGGAGCAAAGGCGGGATGGCTACACCTTC. As protein: CAISGEEQRRDGYTF.